Each of the 15 T cell receptor beta chains below was sequenced from the same sample in a study of blood T cell repertoires in COVID-19. Assay used: immunoSEQ multiplex PCR; TCRdb lists only in-frame clones, some missing. The repertoire holds roughly 500,000 clones, approximately 91% seen once, with more than 7.5% in the top ten. The sequencing input was PBMCs or T cells enriched from blood (not recorded which). These TCRs come from a woman aged 55-70 years who had recovered from COVID-19.

J is TRBJ1-2 and V is TRBV19; 9 nucleotides align to TRBD1. V was clipped by 8 bases and J by 5 bases; unmatched bases: 6. This CDR3 contains 13 residues. CDR1 and CDR2 (germline): LNHDA, SQIVND (reference sequence). This CDR3 is CASRPTGGYGYTF. Written as DNA, the CDR3 is TGTGCCAGTCGCCCGACAGGGGGGTATGGCTACACCTTC.

For the CDR3, the DNA is TGTGCCAGCAGTTTTTCAGTTTACGAGCAGTACGTC. It codes for CASSFSVYEQYV. V and J are TRBV12-3 or TRBV12-4 and TRBJ2-7; no clear D gene. V lost 3 bases to trimming and J lost 4 bases, with 7 bases between them. The CDR3 length is 12 residues.

This chain uses TRBV4-1 with TRBJ2-2; D is unresolved. The V gene's germline CDR1 is MGHRA and CDR2 YSYEKL. The V end was cut by 1 base, the J end by 4 bases, with 16 bases between. This CDR3 comprises 17 residues. In DNA form, the CDR3 reads TGCGCCAGCAGCCAAGGACTGTTAGGTCGTGGCACCGGGGAGCTGTTTTTT. Amino acid sequence: CASSQGLLGRGTGELFF.

The chain is built from TRBV5-1 and TRBJ2-7; TRBD1 agrees at 8 bases. Germline V gene sequence: CDR1 SGHRS, CDR2 YFSETQ. This CDR3 comprises 14 residues. Trimming at V came to 4 bases and at J to 5 bases, leaving 8 bases not matched to a gene. CDR3 sequence (DNA): TGCGCCAGCAGCGTCGGACAGGGAGTCGACGAGCAGTACTTC. This encodes CASSVGQGVDEQYF.

The CDR3 protein is CASSLTLAGGIVADTQYF. CDR3 bases: TGTGCCAGCAGCTTAACTCTAGCGGGGGGGATAGTAGCAGATACGCAGTATTTT. V is TRBV7-2 and J is TRBJ2-3; 12 bases line up with TRBD2. J was trimmed by 4 bases and V by 2 bases; bases with no gene match: 10. Germline CDR1 is SGHTA and CDR2 is FQGNSA. CDR3 size: 18 residues. Filled out from reference TRBV7-2 and TRBJ2-3, the complete variable domain reads GAGVSQSPSNKVTEKGKDVELRCDPISGHTALYWYRQSLGQGLEFLIYFQGNSAPDKSGLPSDRFSAERTGGSVSTLTIQRTQQEDSAVYLCASSLTLAGGIVADTQYFGPGTRLTVL.

This clone was counted once. This chain joins TRBV2 and TRBJ1-6; weak D call: TRBD1 (5 bases). This CDR3 comprises 15 residues. V was clipped by 4 bases and J by 5 bases, with 12 bases between them. From germline, CDR1 is SNHLY and CDR2 FYNNEI. The CDR3 here is CASSGRGRDNSPLHF. CDR3 in DNA: TGTGCCAGCAGTGGAAGGGGCAGGGATAATTCACCCCTCCACTTT.

The chain joins TRBV3-1 (or the pseudogene TRBV3-2) to TRBJ1-6, with D unclear. V shed 0 bases and J shed 5 bases, with 11 bases lying between them. There are 16 residues in the CDR3. Germline CDR1 and CDR2: LGHDT and YNNKEL (reference sequence). This CDR3 reads CASSQDTRKDNSPLHF. CDR3 DNA: TGTGCCAGCAGCCAAGATACCAGGAAAGATAATTCACCCCTCCACTTT.

A single count supports this clone. The chain has TRBV5-5 and TRBJ2-1; 7 nucleotides match TRBD1. The germline CDR1 and CDR2 sequences are SGHKS and YYEKEE (reference sequence). Losses at the gene ends were 4 bases for V and 4 bases for J; bases not matched to a gene: 8. There are 15 residues in the CDR3. The CDR3 region is CASSPPGTAYNEQFF. The CDR3 DNA reads TGTGCCAGCAGCCCTCCTGGGACAGCGTACAATGAGCAGTTCTTC.

V gene TRBV13 combines with J gene TRBJ2-1, with D perhaps TRBD1 (6 bases). The CDR3 covers 13 residues. Germline CDR1 reads PRHDT; CDR2 reads FYEKMQ (reference sequence). V lost 4 bases to trimming and J lost 6 bases, with 10 bases between them. This chain's CDR3 is CASSSWDTNEQFF. The CDR3 DNA reads as TGTGCCAGCAGCTCCTGGGACACCAATGAGCAGTTCTTC.

The chain recombines TRBV30 with TRBJ1-2; possible D gene TRBD1, 6 bases. V was shortened by 3 bases and J by 1 base, with 12 bases between the two germline ends. CDR1 is GTSNPN, CDR2 SVGIG, per germline (reference sequence). This CDR3 is 14 amino acids long. In nucleotides, the CDR3 is TGTGCCTGGAGGGCAGGGGACAATAACTATGGCTACACCTTC. Translated, it gives CAWRAGDNNYGYTF.

The chain couples TRBV6-5 to TRBJ1-2; D not certain. The CDR3 runs 13 residues. Germline loops: CDR1 MNHEY, CDR2 SVGAGI. Trimming pared 0 bases from V and 5 bases from J, leaving 7 bases between. CDR3 residues: CASSYSGEYGYTF. The CDR3, as DNA: TGTGCCAGCAGTTACTCTGGAGAGTATGGCTACACCTTC.

The V call is TRBV29-1, the J call TRBJ1-1; D remains ambiguous. The CDR3 is 9 amino acids. Germline-derived CDR1 and CDR2 are SQVTM and ANQGSEA. V shed 4 bases and J shed 10 bases, with 7 bases lying between them. CDR3 nucleotides: TGCAGCGTTGGGAAGCGAGCTTTCTTT. Translated, it gives CSVGKRAFF.

The chain uses TRBV7-2 and TRBJ1-1, with 8 bases fitting TRBD1. Losses at the gene ends were 2 bases for V and 6 bases for J; bases not matched to a gene: 8. This CDR3 spans 15 amino acids. The germline CDR1 and CDR2 sequences are SGHTA and FQGNSA. CDR3 DNA: TGTGCCAGCAGCTTAACTGGGCAGGGGGCCGCTGAAGCTTTCTTT. It is translated as CASSLTGQGAAEAFF.

V and J are TRBV6-5 and TRBJ1-1, with 9 bases lining up with TRBD1. The CDR3 extends over 14 amino acids. Germline CDR1 MNHEY, CDR2 SVGAGI. J gave up 5 bases and V 4 bases, and 5 bases lay outside the gene matches. The CDR3 sequence is CASSFEQGATEAFF. DNA of the CDR3: TGTGCCAGCAGTTTCGAACAGGGGGCAACTGAAGCTTTCTTT.

The J gene is TRBJ1-1, the V gene TRBV19; D unclear. Germline values: CDR1 LNHDA, CDR2 SQIVND (reference sequence). Trimming removed 0 bases from V and 11 bases from J, with 16 bases in between. This CDR3 spans 14 amino acids. The CDR3 region is CASSIDLQRGYAFF. The CDR3 bases are TGTGCCAGTAGTATAGATCTCCAGCGAGGGTATGCTTTCTTT.